Below, 32 T cell receptor beta chains from the same sample are listed, as sequenced in a study of T cell responses to AZD1222 COVID-19 vaccine. Repertoires were generated with immunoSEQ multiplex PCR, while TCRdb's copy carries only in-frame clones and drops some. This table has under 120,000 clones, around 90% appearing once. This specimen was peripheral blood, taken 28 days after the second AZD1222 dose. The receptors were sampled from an adult who received the AZD1222 COVID-19 vaccine.

V gene TRBV3-1 (or the pseudogene TRBV3-2) combines with J gene TRBJ1-1; D unclear. V was cut by 0 bases and J by 0 bases, with 8 bases left in between. The CDR3 is made up of 15 amino acids. The germline V gene has CDR1 LGHDT and CDR2 YNNKEL (reference sequence). CDR3 in amino acids: CASSQDYAVNTEAFF. The CDR3 nucleotides read TGTGCCAGCAGCCAAGATTACGCGGTGAACACTGAAGCTTTCTTT.

Written as DNA, the CDR3 is TGCGCCAGCAGCCAAAAAGGGGCCAGGGGCTCCTACAATGAGCAGTTCTTC. It encodes CASSQKGARGSYNEQFF. The V call is TRBV4-1, the J call TRBJ2-1, with D possibly TRBD1 on 6 matching bases. The CDR3 covers 17 residues. Germline lookup yields CDR1 MGHRA and CDR2 YSYEKL. V was cut by 2 bases and J by 0 bases, with 14 bases left in between.

The V gene is TRBV7-3, the J gene TRBJ2-5; 9 bases agree with TRBD2. CDR3 length: 16 amino acids. The germline V gene encodes CDR1 SGHTA and CDR2 FQGTGA. The V segment lost 1 base and the J segment 5 bases; nucleotides outside the gene matches: 8. CDR3 nucleotide sequence: TGTGCCAGCAGCTTAATTGGCGGGAGGGCCCGGGAGACCCAGTACTTC. Translated: CASSLIGGRARETQYF.

The genes are TRBV28 and TRBJ1-1; TRBD1 is a possible D gene (6 bases). Trimming took 6 bases from V and 0 from J, leaving 11 bases between them. This CDR3 has 14 residues. Germline-derived CDR1 and CDR2 are MDHEN and SYDVKM. CDR3 residues: CASSHRVMNTEAFF. As DNA, the CDR3 is TGTGCCAGCAGCCACAGGGTTATGAACACTGAAGCTTTCTTT.

CDR3: CASSLDAFSYEQYF. CDR3 bases: TGTGCCAGCAGCTTGGATGCTTTCTCCTACGAGCAGTACTTC. The V gene is TRBV5-4, the J gene TRBJ2-7, with D unclear. The CDR3 runs 14 residues. V was trimmed by 0 bases and J by 0 bases, leaving 7 bases between them. In germline, CDR1 is SGHNT, CDR2 YYREEE (reference sequence).

The J gene is TRBJ2-7, the V gene TRBV6-2 or TRBV6-3, with 10 bases aligning to TRBD2. After removal of 6 bases from V and 1 base from J, the junction contained 9 bases not matched to a gene. The CDR3 loop spans 16 amino acids. Germline V gives CDR1 MNHEY, CDR2 SVGEGT. As DNA, the CDR3 is TGTGCCAGCAGCACCCTAGGACTAGCGGAGTCCTACGAGCAGTACTTC. It encodes CASSTLGLAESYEQYF.

This clone was seen a few times. Written as DNA, the CDR3 is TGCGCCAGCAGTTACTCAGGAGTCGGAGGAACTGAAGCTTTCTTT. This gives the protein CASSYSGVGGTEAFF. The V and J genes are TRBV5-1 and TRBJ1-1; no definite D call. The CDR3 runs 15 residues. Germline CDR1 is SGHRS and CDR2 is YFSETQ. Deletions cut 5 bases from V and 5 bases from J, with 19 bases between.

The V call is TRBV2, the J call TRBJ2-1; 10 bases are a match to TRBD2. The CDR3 extends over 15 amino acids. Unmatched junction bases numbered 4, after V lost 6 bases and J lost 2 bases. Germline V gives CDR1 SNHLY, CDR2 FYNNEI. The CDR3 here is CASRGGLAPYNEQFF. CDR3 coding DNA: TGTGCCAGCAGAGGGGGACTAGCGCCCTACAATGAGCAGTTCTTC.

J is TRBJ1-5 and V is TRBV19; no definite D call. V lost 3 bases, J lost 5 bases, and 14 bases lay in between. This CDR3 contains 15 residues. Germline V CDR1 and CDR2: LNHDA, SQIVND (reference sequence). This CDR3 reads CASSIYKEGDQPQHF. The DNA of the CDR3 is TGTGCCAGTAGTATTTACAAGGAAGGAGATCAGCCCCAGCATTTT.

The chain employs TRBV30 and TRBJ2-7; 8 nucleotides match TRBD2. The V gene's germline CDR1 is GTSNPN and CDR2 SVGIG (reference sequence). This CDR3 region has 15 residues. The V and J ends lost 5 bases and 6 bases, in that order; junction bases with no gene match: 15. Here the CDR3 DNA reads TGTGCCTGGGGCGGCCGCGGGGGGCTAACGGGCGAGCAGTACTTC. It encodes CAWGGRGGLTGEQYF. The variable domain in full, with the rest retrieved from reference TRBV30 and TRBJ2-7, is SQTIHQWPATLVQPVGSPLSLECTVEGTSNPNLYWYRQAAGRGLQLLFYSVGIGQISSEVPQNLSASRPQDRQFILSSKKLLLSDSGFYLCAWGGRGGLTGEQYFGPGTRLTVT.

J is TRBJ2-6 and V is TRBV18; 7 bases are shared with TRBD1. The germline gives CDR1 KGHSH, CDR2 LQKENI. This CDR3 is built from 18 residues. Germline trimming cut 5 bases from V and 0 bases from J; bases unmatched to any gene: 10. The CDR3 is CASSLRDSAHSGANVLTF. The CDR3, as DNA: TGTGCCAGCTCATTGAGGGACAGCGCCCACTCTGGGGCCAACGTCCTGACTTTC.

The V gene is TRBV6-5, the J gene TRBJ1-2; D is perhaps TRBD1 (5 bases). Looked up from germline, CDR1 is MNHEY and CDR2 is SVGAGI. The CDR3 length is 12 residues. With 7 bases removed from V and 6 bases from J, the gap between germline ends came to 12 bases. CDR3 DNA: TGTGCCAGCAACCTCAGGGTAAATGGCTACACCTTC. This gives the protein CASNLRVNGYTF.

This chain joins TRBV3-1 (or the pseudogene TRBV3-2) and TRBJ2-1; 10 bases align to TRBD2. V dropped 0 bases and J dropped 8; count of bases not matched to a gene: 13. Germline CDR1 is LGHDT and CDR2 is YNNKEL (reference sequence). The CDR3 runs 18 residues. The CDR3 region has the DNA TGTGCCAGCAGCCAAGATCCCCGGACTAGCGGCAAGGGGCATGAGCAGTTCTTC. Its protein is CASSQDPRTSGKGHEQFF.

The J gene is TRBJ1-3, the V gene TRBV20-1; no clear D. This CDR3 region has 14 residues. V was clipped by 3 bases and J by 0 bases, with 9 bases between them. Germline CDR1 is DFQATT and CDR2 is SNEGSKA (reference sequence). As DNA, the CDR3 is TGCAGTGCTAGTAGGCCGGACTCTGGAAACACCATATATTTT. It translates to CSASRPDSGNTIYF.

The chain combines TRBV10-3 with TRBJ1-2, with 10 positions matching TRBD1. CDR1 and CDR2 from the germline V gene are ENHRY and SYGVKD. V was clipped by 1 base and J by 6 bases; unmatched bases: 8. The CDR3 runs 16 residues. Here the CDR3 reads CAISEFNPGTGDGYTF. The CDR3 coding sequence is TGTGCCATCAGTGAGTTCAACCCCGGGACAGGGGATGGCTACACCTTC.

The rearrangement joins TRBV7-9 to TRBJ2-5; tentative D call: TRBD1 (5 bases). CDR1 SEHNR and CDR2 FQNEAQ come from the germline V gene (reference sequence). CDR3 length: 14 residues. Deletions cut 4 bases from V and 4 bases from J, with 13 bases between. CDR3 nucleotides: TGTGCCAGCAGCTCCCAGGGTGATCGAGAGACCCAGTACTTC. Protein product: CASSSQGDRETQYF.

This clone occurred a few times. This chain joins TRBV28 and TRBJ2-7; tentatively, D is TRBD1 or TRBD2 (5 bases each). Germline loops: CDR1 MDHEN, CDR2 SYDVKM. The CDR3 has 16 residues. V was shortened by 5 bases and J by 4 bases, with 21 bases between the two germline ends. This CDR3 reads CASSRFSGLKSYEQYF. Here the CDR3 DNA reads TGTGCCAGCAGTCGATTCTCGGGGCTCAAGAGTTACGAGCAGTACTTC.

The chain couples TRBV5-4 to TRBJ2-2; D is unclear. Trimming left V 4 bases short and J 7 bases short, with 17 bases between. Germline assignment: CDR1 SGHNT and CDR2 YYREEE (reference sequence). This CDR3 is 15 amino acids long. CDR3 sequence reads: CASSIDKQTSGELFF. The DNA of the CDR3 is TGTGCCAGCAGCATCGATAAACAGACGAGCGGGGAGCTGTTTTTT. The full variable domain, its missing parts supplied by reference TRBV5-4 and TRBJ2-2, is ETGVTQSPTHLIKTRGQQVTLRCSSQSGHNTVSWYQQALGQGPQFIFQYYREEENGRGNFPPRFSGLQFPNYSSELNVNALELDDSALYLCASSIDKQTSGELFFGEGSRLTVL.

This clone was observed a handful of times. The chain has TRBV29-1 and TRBJ1-1; D call uncertain. The ends were cut back, 0 bases at V and 2 bases at J, with 13 bases in the middle. The germline gives CDR1 SQVTM, CDR2 ANQGSEA. The CDR3 extends over 15 amino acids. CDR3 amino acids: CSVEDLTPVNTEAFF. Written as DNA, the CDR3 is TGCAGCGTTGAAGATCTGACACCCGTAAACACTGAAGCTTTCTTT.

As DNA, the CDR3 is TGTGCCAGCAGCCCAGGGGGCACTGAAGCTTTCTTT. Residues: CASSPGGTEAFF. The chain has TRBV12-3 or TRBV12-4 and TRBJ1-1, with TRBD1 matching over 7 bases. The CDR3 runs to 12 residues. Trimming at V came to 6 bases and at J to 4 bases, leaving 2 bases not matched to a gene.

This chain connects TRBV15 to TRBJ1-6, with D unresolved. Germline V gene lookup returns CDR1 LNHNV and CDR2 YYDKDF (reference sequence). The CDR3 spans 17 residues. V was trimmed by 0 bases and J by 10 bases, leaving 19 bases between them. The CDR3 DNA sequence: TGTGCCACCAGCAGAGACCCCCCGGGCCCAGTTGGATCACCCCTCCACTTT. It yields the protein CATSRDPPGPVGSPLHF.

The chain uses TRBV30 and TRBJ1-3; D not certain. Deletions cut 1 base from V and 4 bases from J, with 5 bases between. Germline CDR1 reads GTSNPN; CDR2 reads SVGIG (reference sequence). The CDR3 sequence is 12 residues long. CDR3 sequence: CAWSAPGNTIYF. CDR3 nucleotide sequence: TGTGCCTGGAGTGCCCCCGGAAACACCATATATTTT.

This chain connects TRBV6-5 to TRBJ1-1; D ambiguous. The CDR3 totals 15 residues. Deletions cut 5 bases from V and 1 base from J, with 14 bases between. Germline CDR1 MNHEY, CDR2 SVGAGI. CDR3: CASSPVTAGNTEAFF. In nucleotides, the CDR3 is TGTGCCAGCAGTCCCGTCACGGCAGGGAACACTGAAGCTTTCTTT.

The V and J genes are TRBV7-9 and TRBJ2-5; 7 nucleotides match TRBD2. The ends lost 3 bases at V and 3 bases at J; junction bases unmatched: 7. Germline-derived CDR1 and CDR2 are SEHNR and FQNEAQ (reference sequence). This CDR3 is 15 amino acids long. The CDR3 DNA reads TGTGCCAGCAGCTTGGCCGGGAGGAGGGAAGAGACCCAGTACTTC. Translated, it gives CASSLAGRREETQYF. The variable domain in full, with the rest retrieved from reference TRBV7-9 and TRBJ2-5, is DTGVSQNPRHKITKRGQNVTFRCDPISEHNRLYWYRQTLGQGPEFLTYFQNEAQLEKSRLLSDRFSAERPKGSFSTLEIQRTEQGDSAMYLCASSLAGRREETQYFGPGTRLLVL.

The chain combines TRBV28 with TRBJ1-4; 7 bases fit TRBD1. Germline CDR1 MDHEN, CDR2 SYDVKM. CDR3 length: 16 residues. After removal of 6 bases from V and 8 bases from J, the junction contained 15 bases not matched to a gene. In nucleotides, the CDR3 is TGTGCCAGCAGCTACCGACAGGGATCCGTGGAAGAAAAACTGTTTTTT. This sequence encodes CASSYRQGSVEEKLFF.

The V call is TRBV7-9, the J call TRBJ2-5; maybe TRBD1 (5 bases). The CDR3 extends over 16 amino acids. V was shortened by 2 bases and J by 0 bases, with 13 bases between the two germline ends. The V gene's germline CDR1 is SEHNR and CDR2 FQNEAQ (reference sequence). In DNA, the CDR3 is TGTGCCAGCAGCTTAATTAACTCAGGGTACCAAGAGACCCAGTACTTC. It codes for CASSLINSGYQETQYF. The full variable domain, its missing parts supplied by reference TRBV7-9 and TRBJ2-5, is DTGVSQNPRHKITKRGQNVTFRCDPISEHNRLYWYRQTLGQGPEFLTYFQNEAQLEKSRLLSDRFSAERPKGSFSTLEIQRTEQGDSAMYLCASSLINSGYQETQYFGPGTRLLVL.

The chain is built from TRBV24-1 and TRBJ2-2, with a possible D match to TRBD1 (5 bases). CDR3 length: 16 residues. From germline, CDR1 is KGHDR and CDR2 SFDVKD. V was clipped by 2 bases and J by 4 bases, with 13 bases between them. Here the CDR3 DNA reads TGTGCCACCAGTGATTGGTTGGGGCCTGGCACCGGGGAGCTGTTTTTT. Residues: CATSDWLGPGTGELFF.

V is TRBV18 and J is TRBJ2-7; D may be TRBD1 (5 bases). V shed 3 bases and J shed 3 bases, with 12 bases lying between them. In germline, CDR1 is KGHSH, CDR2 LQKENI. This CDR3 contains 14 residues. The chain's CDR3 is CASSPLGQGYEQYF. Here the CDR3 DNA reads TGTGCCAGCTCACCCCTAGGGCAGGGCTACGAGCAGTACTTC.

The rearrangement joins TRBV2 to TRBJ2-5, with 14 bases lining up with TRBD2. CDR1 is SNHLY and CDR2 is FYNNEI in the germline V gene. The V gene end was trimmed by 8 bases and the J gene end by 2 bases; junction bases not matched to a gene: 13. The CDR3 totals 18 residues. Here the CDR3 DNA reads TGTGCCAGCGCCAGGGGGACTAGCGGGAGATGGGGGCAAGAGACCCAGTACTTC. This codes for CASARGTSGRWGQETQYF. Looking up the rest from reference TRBV2 and TRBJ2-5 gives the full variable domain: EPEVTQTPSHQVTQMGQEVILRCVPISNHLYFYWYRQILGQKVEFLVSFYNNEISEKSEIFDDQFSVERPDGSNFTLKIRSTKLEDSAMYFCASARGTSGRWGQETQYFGPGTRLLVL.

The CDR3 nucleotides are TGTGCCAGCAGAGACAGTTATAGCAATCAGCCCCAGCATTTT. Encoded protein: CASRDSYSNQPQHF. The chain joins TRBV6-5 to TRBJ1-5, with a tentative D call TRBD1 (5 bases). The CDR3 loop spans 14 amino acids. Germline CDR1 MNHEY, CDR2 SVGAGI. V lost 6 bases to trimming and J lost 0 bases, with 9 bases between them.

This sequence joins TRBV9 and TRBJ1-1; no reliable D call. Germline V lookup: CDR1 SGDLS, CDR2 YYNGEE. V shed 4 bases and J shed 0 bases, with 10 bases lying between them. The CDR3 sequence is 14 residues long. CDR3 residues: CASSPSVVNTEAFF. As DNA, the CDR3 is TGTGCCAGCAGCCCTTCCGTGGTGAACACTGAAGCTTTCTTT.

The chain links TRBV29-1 to TRBJ1-2; D is perhaps TRBD1 (6 bases). There are 13 residues in the CDR3. Trimming pared 5 bases from V and 1 base from J, leaving 11 bases between. The germline V gene encodes CDR1 SQVTM and CDR2 ANQGSEA. The CDR3 DNA reads as TGCAGCGTTAAGGGGGGGCTTAACTATGGCTACACCTTC. Translated: CSVKGGLNYGYTF.